This passage covers 28 T cell receptor beta chains from one sample sequenced in a study of beta chain features in type 1 diabetes. Whole-study findings and limits: Shortening of TCRB CDR3s, moderate but significant, appeared in all four CD4+ subsets of Type 1 diabetes patients.

All of the isolated RNA was reverse transcribed, so expressed TCRB transcripts were sequenced. Using immunoSEQ multiplex PCR, the repertoire was profiled, and TCRdb retains in-frame clones only, with some absent. Of some 640,000 clones listed, roughly an eighth were seen once; the top ten hold nearly 0.04%. These TCRs are of unknown antigen specificity. The sample was naive CD4+ T cells from blood. These receptor sequences come from a man between 18 and 29 years old with type 1 diabetes.

This clone was recorded a few times. V gene TRBV9 combines with J gene TRBJ2-1; D not resolved. The germline V gene has CDR1 SGDLS and CDR2 YYNGEE. The ends were cut back, 3 bases at V and 2 bases at J, with 6 bases in the middle. The CDR3 has 13 amino acids. The CDR3 DNA reads as TGTGCCAGCAGCGCCGTGACCTACAATGAGCAGTTCTTC. This translates into CASSAVTYNEQFF.

This clone was observed a handful of times. The junction does not match germline at one end; this may be a read error. This sequence joins TRBV16 and TRBJ2-1; TRBD2 aligns across 7 bases. CDR1 is KGHSY and CDR2 is FQNENV in the germline V gene. The CDR3 covers 16 residues. The CDR3 DNA sequence: TGTGCCAGCAGCCCGTTAGCGGGTCTGGGCTACCATGAGCAGTTCTTC. This encodes CASSPLAGLGYHEQFF.

This clone appeared a few times. The rearrangement uses TRBV5-1 and TRBJ2-7; D is perhaps TRBD1 (6 bases). The CDR3 runs 15 residues. Germline CDR1 is SGHRS and CDR2 is YFSETQ. Trimming took 4 bases from V and 3 from J, leaving 17 bases between them. The CDR3 protein is CASSPGGRANYEQYF. CDR3 nucleotides: TGCGCCAGCAGCCCTGGGGGCAGGGCTAACTACGAGCAGTACTTC.

V and J are TRBV18 and TRBJ2-5; D may correspond to TRBD1 or TRBD2 (5 bases each). Between the trimmed V and J ends, which lost 4 bases and 1 base, there was a span of 13 bases. There are 15 residues in the CDR3. Germline V CDR1 and CDR2: KGHSH, LQKENI. As DNA, the CDR3 is TGTGCCAGCTCACTACTGGATGGGACCCAAGAGACCCAGTACTTC. It specifies CASSLLDGTQETQYF. Supplemented by reference TRBV18 and TRBJ2-5, the full variable domain reads NAGVMQNPRHLVRRRGQEARLRCSPMKGHSHVYWYRQLPEEGLKFMVYLQKENIIDESGMPKERFSAEFPKEGPSILRIQQVVRGDSAAYFCASSLLDGTQETQYFGPGTRLLVL.

This chain connects TRBV7-3 to TRBJ2-7; 10 bases fit TRBD1. Germline loops: CDR1 SGHTA, CDR2 FQGTGA. V lost 4 bases and J lost 7; bases outside the gene matches: 4. CDR3 length: 13 amino acids. The CDR3 region has the DNA TGTGCCAGCAGCTCCCGGGACAGGGGAGAGCAGTACTTC. Residues: CASSSRDRGEQYF.

This clone was counted a few times. The V call is TRBV5-1, the J call TRBJ1-1; D gene ambiguous. V lost 3 bases to trimming and J lost 4 bases, with 19 bases between them. The germline gives CDR1 SGHRS, CDR2 YFSETQ. The CDR3 length is 16 residues. CDR3: CASSWWRTAESTEAFF. Here the CDR3 DNA reads TGCGCCAGCAGCTGGTGGAGGACGGCCGAGTCCACTGAAGCTTTCTTT.

The chain uses TRBV4-2 and TRBJ2-2, with TRBD2 as a possible D gene (6 bases). Germline V gene sequence: CDR1 LGHNA, CDR2 YNFKEQ. Trimming left V 4 bases short and J 2 bases short, with 11 bases between. The CDR3 sequence is 15 residues long. The CDR3 reads CASSRDWKNTGELFF. CDR3 coding DNA: TGTGCCAGCAGCCGGGACTGGAAAAACACCGGGGAGCTGTTTTTT.

This clone was counted a few times. This chain joins TRBV30 and TRBJ2-7; 10 bases align to TRBD2. The CDR3 has 14 amino acids. CDR1 and CDR2 (germline): GTSNPN, SVGIG (reference sequence). Unmatched junction bases numbered 3, after V lost 0 bases and J lost 4 bases. The CDR3 protein is CAWSVLAGNYEQYF. DNA for the CDR3: TGTGCCTGGAGTGTACTAGCGGGAAATTACGAGCAGTACTTC.

In this sample, this clone turned up a few times. The J gene is TRBJ2-3, the V gene TRBV15, with no clear D. The CDR3 has 16 residues. The germline V and J ends were trimmed by 0 bases and 0 bases, with 10 bases remaining between them. The germline CDR1 and CDR2 sequences are LNHNV and YYDKDF (reference sequence). CDR3 loop: CATSRDRSASTDTQYF. The CDR3 DNA is TGTGCCACCAGCAGAGATAGGAGCGCCAGCACAGATACGCAGTATTTT.

This clone was counted only a few times. This chain uses TRBV4-1 with TRBJ2-3; D is unclear. The germline CDR1 and CDR2 sequences are MGHRA and YSYEKL. CDR3 length: 16 residues. V shed 1 base and J shed 6 bases, with 17 bases lying between them. CDR3 bases: TGCGCCAGCAGCCAAGTAGGAAGATCAATTGTCGATACGCAGTATTTT. Translating it yields CASSQVGRSIVDTQYF.

This clone showed up just a few times. The V gene is TRBV6-1, the J gene TRBJ2-7; TRBD2 matches at 11 bases. Germline V gene sequence: CDR1 MNHNS, CDR2 SASEGT. This CDR3 region has 15 residues. Trimming cost V 2 bases and J 5 bases; bases outside gene matches: 5. This chain's CDR3 is CASSENAGLADEQYF. The CDR3 DNA reads as TGTGCCAGCAGTGAAAACGCGGGACTAGCGGACGAGCAGTACTTC.

The table lists this clone with a few counts. CDR3 DNA: TGTGCCTGGAGTGGTTCACCTGGAAACTATGGCTACACCTTC. This gives the protein CAWSGSPGNYGYTF. V and J are TRBV30 and TRBJ1-2; no definite D call. The CDR3 totals 14 residues. The V end was cut by 1 base, the J end by 2 bases, with 11 bases between. CDR1 is GTSNPN and CDR2 is SVGIG in the germline V gene (reference sequence).

This chain links TRBV15 with TRBJ2-1; D perhaps matches TRBD1 (7 bases). Germline V CDR1 and CDR2: LNHNV, YYDKDF (reference sequence). The CDR3 runs 18 residues. V lost 2 bases to trimming and J lost 5 bases, with 22 bases between them. CDR3 sequence reads: CATSRQGLGTGTDNEQFF. CDR3 nucleotides: TGTGCCACCAGCAGACAGGGGCTGGGGACTGGGACAGACAATGAGCAGTTCTTC.

This clone was seen a handful of times. Other DNA sequences from this sample encode an identical CDR3 as well. V gene TRBV5-1 combines with J gene TRBJ2-7; 8 bases agree with TRBD1. J was trimmed by 1 base and V by 7 bases; bases with no gene match: 1. The CDR3 loop spans 12 amino acids. CDR1 SGHRS and CDR2 YFSETQ come from the germline V gene. DNA for the CDR3: TGCGCCAGCGGACAGGGTTCCTACGAGCAGTACTTC. Translating gives CASGQGSYEQYF.

The table lists this clone with a few counts. The chain joins TRBV25-1 to TRBJ2-2; D gene unclear. Germline assignment: CDR1 MGHDK and CDR2 SYGVNS. The CDR3 is made up of 15 amino acids. The germline V and J ends were trimmed by 5 bases and 1 base, with 11 bases remaining between them. The CDR3 here is CASSQTGQNTGELFF. The CDR3 nucleotides are TGTGCCAGCAGTCAGACCGGGCAGAACACCGGGGAGCTGTTTTTT. Combining the CDR3 with reference TRBV25-1 and TRBJ2-2 gives the whole variable domain EADIYQTPRYLVIGTGKKITLECSQTMGHDKMYWYQQDPGMELHLIHYSYGVNSTEKGDLSSESTVSRIRTEHFPLTLESARPSHTSQYLCASSQTGQNTGELFFGEGSRLTVL.

The V call is TRBV9, the J call TRBJ2-1; D is perhaps TRBD1 (6 bases). Deletions cut 4 bases from V and 2 bases from J, with 13 bases between. This CDR3 is 15 amino acids long. CDR1 and CDR2 (germline): SGDLS, YYNGEE. The CDR3 loop is CASSPSPGAYNEQFF. CDR3 coding DNA: TGTGCCAGCAGCCCCTCCCCAGGGGCCTACAATGAGCAGTTCTTC.

The chain employs TRBV30 and TRBJ2-3, with D possibly matching TRBD1 (6 bases). CDR3 length equals 14 residues. Per the germline V gene, CDR1 is GTSNPN and CDR2 is SVGIG (reference sequence). The germline V and J ends were trimmed by 1 base and 4 bases, with 12 bases remaining between them. In nucleotides, the CDR3 is TGTGCCTGGAGTGATGGACAGACGGCAGATACGCAGTATTTT. Its translation: CAWSDGQTADTQYF.

This clone was found a few times. The genes are TRBV10-3 and TRBJ2-7; D call uncertain. Trimming removed 3 bases from V and 1 base from J, with 4 bases in between. Germline V CDR1 and CDR2: ENHRY, SYGVKD. This CDR3 is built from 12 residues. The CDR3 DNA follows: TGTGCCATCAGTGAATTTTCCTACGAGCAGTACTTC. Protein product: CAISEFSYEQYF.

This clone was found a few times. The chain has TRBV5-1 and TRBJ1-2, with TRBD1 identical over 8 bases. The CDR3 consists of 15 residues. Germline values: CDR1 SGHRS, CDR2 YFSETQ. The junction had 8 bases not matched to a gene; V was cut back by 5 bases and J by 2 bases. Here the CDR3 DNA reads TGCGCCAGCAGTCTGACCAGGGGGCCGAACTATGGCTACACCTTC. This translates into CASSLTRGPNYGYTF. The complete variable domain, with remaining parts taken from reference TRBV5-1 and TRBJ1-2, reads KAGVTQTPRYLIKTRGQQVTLSCSPISGHRSVSWYQQTPGQGLQFLFEYFSETQRNKGNFPGRFSGRQFSNSRSEMNVSTLELGDSALYLCASSLTRGPNYGYTFGSGTRLTVV.

This clone was detected only once. The chain recombines TRBV11-2 with TRBJ1-1, with D possibly matching TRBD1 (5 bases). Trimming took 5 bases from V and 1 from J, leaving 11 bases between them. The CDR3 totals 14 residues. CDR1 is SGHAT, CDR2 FQNNGV, per germline. The CDR3 here is CASSTTTENTEAFF. In DNA, the CDR3 is TGTGCCAGCAGCACAACGACAGAGAACACTGAAGCTTTCTTT. Combining the CDR3 with reference TRBV11-2 and TRBJ1-1 gives the whole variable domain EAGVAQSPRYKIIEKRQSVAFWCNPISGHATLYWYQQILGQGPKLLIQFQNNGVVDDSQLPKDRFSAERLKGVDSTLKIQPAKLEDSAVYLCASSTTTENTEAFFGQGTRLTVV.

This clone was observed a few times. The chain has TRBV6-6 and TRBJ2-7, with D unclear. The CDR3 totals 12 residues. V was trimmed by 5 bases and J by 5 bases, leaving 10 bases between them. Germline CDR1 is MNHNY and CDR2 is SVGAGI (reference sequence). In nucleotides, the CDR3 is TGTGCCAGCAGTCCCCCGGGCAACGAGCAGTACTTC. It codes for CASSPPGNEQYF.

The V and J genes are TRBV9 and TRBJ1-4, with a weak D call TRBD1 (6 bases). CDR3 length: 14 residues. CDR1 SGDLS and CDR2 YYNGEE come from the germline V gene. V lost 2 bases and J lost 4, with 9 bases in between. The DNA for the CDR3 is TGTGCCAGCAGCGTTACACAGGGTAATGAAAAACTGTTTTTT. Amino acid sequence: CASSVTQGNEKLFF.

The chain joins TRBV7-2 to TRBJ2-7; 9 bases map to TRBD2. Germline assignment: CDR1 SGHTA and CDR2 FQGNSA. The CDR3 contains 13 residues. V dropped 0 bases and J dropped 11; count of bases not matched to a gene: 5. CDR3 sequence (DNA): TGTGCCAGCAGCTTAGCGTCAAGCGGGAGGAAGTACTTC. Translating gives CASSLASSGRKYF.

A few counts support this clone. The chain combines TRBV19 with TRBJ1-3; no definite D call. V was trimmed by 5 bases and J by 0 bases, leaving 5 bases between them. The CDR3 contains 13 residues. The germline CDR1 and CDR2 sequences are LNHDA and SQIVND (reference sequence). The CDR3 loop is CASSRSSGNTIYF. The CDR3 DNA reads as TGTGCCAGTAGTCGGAGCTCTGGAAACACCATATATTTT.

This chain links TRBV4-1 with TRBJ2-3; 9 positions match TRBD1. Germline values: CDR1 MGHRA, CDR2 YSYEKL. The CDR3 is made up of 18 amino acids. Trimming removed 1 base from V and 3 bases from J; junction bases left unmatched: 11. The CDR3 coding sequence is TGCGCCAGCAGCCAAGGGATCCGGGCGGGACAGGGAACAGATACGCAGTATTTT. Translating gives CASSQGIRAGQGTDTQYF.

CDR3 residues: CASTKGAGYTF. The CDR3 bases are TGTGCCAGTACTAAGGGGGCCGGCTACACCTTC. The chain links TRBV7-2 to TRBJ1-2; 7 bases line up with TRBD1. The CDR3 has 11 residues. Looked up from germline, CDR1 is SGHTA and CDR2 is FQGNSA. With V trimmed by 9 bases and J by 8 bases, 6 bases remained unmatched.

Concerning this clone itself: As the CDR3 is not closed by the conserved phenylalanine or tryptophan, this likely results from a read error. The chain has TRBV9 and TRBJ1-6, with D maybe TRBD1 (5 bases). This CDR3 spans 14 amino acids. Germline loops: CDR1 SGDLS, CDR2 YYNGEE. The V and J ends lost 2 bases and 6 bases respectively, with 9 bases between them. The CDR3 loop reads CASSVRDGNSPLHL. In DNA, the CDR3 is TGTGCCAGCAGCGTCCGGGACGGTAATTCACCCCTCCACCTT.

This chain joins TRBV7-9 and TRBJ2-1; D remains unclear. CDR3 length equals 12 residues. Per the germline V gene, CDR1 is SEHNR and CDR2 is FQNEAQ (reference sequence). Trimming took off 2 bases at V and 7 bases at J, with 6 bases between the two ends. The CDR3 region has the DNA TGTGCCAGCAGCTTAAGCCGGAATGAGCAGTTCTTC. Protein product: CASSLSRNEQFF.